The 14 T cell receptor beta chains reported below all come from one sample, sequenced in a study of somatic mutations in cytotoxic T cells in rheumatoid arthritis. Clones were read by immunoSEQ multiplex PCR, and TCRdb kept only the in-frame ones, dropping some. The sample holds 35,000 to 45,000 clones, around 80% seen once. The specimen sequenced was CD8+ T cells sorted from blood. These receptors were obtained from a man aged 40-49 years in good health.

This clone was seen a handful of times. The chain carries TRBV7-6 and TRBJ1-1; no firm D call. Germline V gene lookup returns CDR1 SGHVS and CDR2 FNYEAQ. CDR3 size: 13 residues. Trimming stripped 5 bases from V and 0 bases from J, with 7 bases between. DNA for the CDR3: TGTGCCAGCAGCGAAACCCTGAACACTGAAGCTTTCTTT. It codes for CASSETLNTEAFF.

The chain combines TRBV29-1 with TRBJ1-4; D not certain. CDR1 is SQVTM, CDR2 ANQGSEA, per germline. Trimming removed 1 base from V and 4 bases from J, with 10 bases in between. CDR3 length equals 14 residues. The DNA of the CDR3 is TGCAGCGTTGAAGGTACCGACGATAATGAAAAACTGTTTTTT. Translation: CSVEGTDDNEKLFF.

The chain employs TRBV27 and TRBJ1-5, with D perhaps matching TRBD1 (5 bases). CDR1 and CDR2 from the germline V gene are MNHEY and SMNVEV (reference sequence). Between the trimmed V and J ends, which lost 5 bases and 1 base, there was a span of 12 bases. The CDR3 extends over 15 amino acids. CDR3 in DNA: TGTGCCAGCAGTCCGGGGGTTCGGAGCAATCAGCCCCAGCATTTT. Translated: CASSPGVRSNQPQHF.

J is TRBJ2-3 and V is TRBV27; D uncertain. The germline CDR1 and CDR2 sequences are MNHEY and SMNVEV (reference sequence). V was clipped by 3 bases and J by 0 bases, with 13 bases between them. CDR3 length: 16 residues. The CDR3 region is CASSFLLGRSTDTQYF. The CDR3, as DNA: TGTGCCAGCAGTTTCCTCCTCGGTAGGAGCACAGATACGCAGTATTTT.

CDR3 coding DNA: TGTGCCAGCAGCTTGAGGAGTTCTCTAAACTCTGGAAACACCATATATTTT. This codes for CASSLRSSLNSGNTIYF. V is TRBV5-6 and J is TRBJ1-3; D not resolved. V lost 1 base to trimming and J lost 0 bases, with 14 bases between them. There are 17 residues in the CDR3. CDR1 SGHDT and CDR2 YYEEEE come from the germline V gene.

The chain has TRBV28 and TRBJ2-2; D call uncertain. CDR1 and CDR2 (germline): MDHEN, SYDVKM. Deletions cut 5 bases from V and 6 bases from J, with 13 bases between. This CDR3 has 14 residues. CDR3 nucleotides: TGTGCCAGCAGTCTAGTGCCAGGTCCCGGGGAGCTGTTTTTT. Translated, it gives CASSLVPGPGELFF.

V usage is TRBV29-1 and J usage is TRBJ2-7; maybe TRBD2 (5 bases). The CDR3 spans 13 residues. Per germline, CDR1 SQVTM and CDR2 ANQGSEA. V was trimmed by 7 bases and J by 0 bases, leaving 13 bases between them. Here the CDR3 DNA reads TGCAGCGCGAACAGCGGCCGCTCCTACGAGCAGTACTTC. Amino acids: CSANSGRSYEQYF.

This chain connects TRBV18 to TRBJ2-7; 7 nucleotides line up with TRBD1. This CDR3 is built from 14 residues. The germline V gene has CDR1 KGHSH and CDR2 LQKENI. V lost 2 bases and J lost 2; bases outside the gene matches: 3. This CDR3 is CASSPRDRPYEQYF. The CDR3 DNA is TGTGCCAGCTCACCAAGGGACAGACCCTACGAGCAGTACTTC.

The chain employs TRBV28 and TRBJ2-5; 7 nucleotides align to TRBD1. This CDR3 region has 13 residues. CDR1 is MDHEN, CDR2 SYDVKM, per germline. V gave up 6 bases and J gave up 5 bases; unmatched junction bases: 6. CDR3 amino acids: CASRPDREETQYF. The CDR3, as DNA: TGTGCCAGCAGACCTGACAGGGAGGAGACCCAGTACTTC. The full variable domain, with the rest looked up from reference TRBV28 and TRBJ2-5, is DVKVTQSSRYLVKRTGEKVFLECVQDMDHENMFWYRQDPGLGLRLIYFSYDVKMKEKGDIPEGYSVSREKKERFSLILESASTNQTSMYLCASRPDREETQYFGPGTRLLVL.

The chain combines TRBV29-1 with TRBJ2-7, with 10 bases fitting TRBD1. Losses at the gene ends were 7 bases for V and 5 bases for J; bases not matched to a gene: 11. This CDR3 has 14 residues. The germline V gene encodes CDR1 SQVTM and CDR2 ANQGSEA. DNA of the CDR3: TGCAGCGGAGGGACAGGGGATCCCCTGAACGAGCAGTACTTC. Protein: CSGGTGDPLNEQYF.

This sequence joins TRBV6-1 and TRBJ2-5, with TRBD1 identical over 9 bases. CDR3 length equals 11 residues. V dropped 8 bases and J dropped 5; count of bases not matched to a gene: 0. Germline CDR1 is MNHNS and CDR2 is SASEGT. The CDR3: CASGQGETQYF. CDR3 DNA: TGTGCCAGCGGACAGGGGGAGACCCAGTACTTC.

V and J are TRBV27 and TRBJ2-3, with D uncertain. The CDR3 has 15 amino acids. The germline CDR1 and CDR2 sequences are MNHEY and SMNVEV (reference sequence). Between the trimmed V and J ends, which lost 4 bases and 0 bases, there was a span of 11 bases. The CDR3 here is CASSWGYISTDTQYF. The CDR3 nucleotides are TGTGCCAGCAGTTGGGGATATATAAGCACAGATACGCAGTATTTT.

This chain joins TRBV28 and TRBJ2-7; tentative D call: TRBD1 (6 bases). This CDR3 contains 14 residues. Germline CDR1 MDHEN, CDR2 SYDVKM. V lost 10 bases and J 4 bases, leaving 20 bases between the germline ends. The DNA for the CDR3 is TGTGCCATAAAAGACAGGTTCTCTAGTTACGAGCAGTACTTC. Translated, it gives CAIKDRFSSYEQYF.

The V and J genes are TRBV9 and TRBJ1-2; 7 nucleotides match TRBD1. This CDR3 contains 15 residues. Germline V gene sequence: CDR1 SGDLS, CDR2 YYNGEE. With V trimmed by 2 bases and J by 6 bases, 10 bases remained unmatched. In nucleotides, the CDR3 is TGTGCCAGCAGCGTCGCCGACAGGGTAGGGGATGGCTACACCTTC. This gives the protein CASSVADRVGDGYTF.